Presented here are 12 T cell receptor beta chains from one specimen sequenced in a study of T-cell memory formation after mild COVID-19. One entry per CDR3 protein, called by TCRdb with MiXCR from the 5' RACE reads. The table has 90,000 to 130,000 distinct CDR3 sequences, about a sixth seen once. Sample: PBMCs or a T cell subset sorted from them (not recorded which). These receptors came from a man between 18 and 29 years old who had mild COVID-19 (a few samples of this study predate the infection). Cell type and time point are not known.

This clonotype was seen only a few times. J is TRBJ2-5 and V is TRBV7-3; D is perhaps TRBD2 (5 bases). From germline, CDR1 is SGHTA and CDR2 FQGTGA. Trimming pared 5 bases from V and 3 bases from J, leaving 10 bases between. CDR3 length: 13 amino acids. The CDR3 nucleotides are TGTGCCAGCAGCCGAGGGTGGGAAGAGACCCAGTACTTC. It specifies CASSRGWEETQYF.

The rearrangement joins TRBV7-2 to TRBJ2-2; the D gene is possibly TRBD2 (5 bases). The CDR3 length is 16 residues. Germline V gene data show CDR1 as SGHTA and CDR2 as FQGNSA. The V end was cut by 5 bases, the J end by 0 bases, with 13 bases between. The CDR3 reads CASSPDPGTNTGELFF. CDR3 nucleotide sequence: TGTGCCAGCAGCCCAGACCCGGGGACGAACACCGGGGAGCTGTTTTTT.

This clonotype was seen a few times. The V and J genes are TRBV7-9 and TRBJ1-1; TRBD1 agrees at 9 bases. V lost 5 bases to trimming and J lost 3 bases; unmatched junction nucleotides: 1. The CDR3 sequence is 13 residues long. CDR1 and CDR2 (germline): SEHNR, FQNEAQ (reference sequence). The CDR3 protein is CASSRQGDTEAFF. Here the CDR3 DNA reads TGTGCCAGCAGCCGACAGGGGGACACTGAAGCTTTCTTT. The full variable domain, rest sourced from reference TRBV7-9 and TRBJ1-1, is DTGVSQNPRHKITKRGQNVTFRCDPISEHNRLYWYRQTLGQGPEFLTYFQNEAQLEKSRLLSDRFSAERPKGSFSTLEIQRTEQGDSAMYLCASSRQGDTEAFFGQGTRLTVV.

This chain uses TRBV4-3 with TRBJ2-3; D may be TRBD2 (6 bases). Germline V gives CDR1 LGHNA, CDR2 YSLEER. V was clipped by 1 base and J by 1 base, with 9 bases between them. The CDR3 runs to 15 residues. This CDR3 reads CASSQGGARTDTQYF. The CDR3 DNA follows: TGCGCCAGCAGCCAAGGCGGGGCCCGCACAGATACGCAGTATTTT.

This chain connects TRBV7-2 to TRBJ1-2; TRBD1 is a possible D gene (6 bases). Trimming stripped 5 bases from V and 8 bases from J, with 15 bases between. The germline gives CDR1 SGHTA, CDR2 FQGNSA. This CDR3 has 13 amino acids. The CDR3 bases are TGTGCCAGCAGCGAACACAGGGCCCAAGGCTACACCTTC. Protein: CASSEHRAQGYTF.

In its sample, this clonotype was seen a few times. CDR3 loop: CATSRDTGAHYGYTF. CDR3 DNA sequence: TGTGCCACCAGCAGAGATACGGGGGCCCACTATGGCTACACCTTC. The rearrangement links TRBV15 to TRBJ1-2; perhaps TRBD1 as D (6 bases). V shed 0 bases and J shed 3 bases, with 11 bases lying between them. The CDR3 spans 15 residues. Germline CDR1 LNHNV, CDR2 YYDKDF (reference sequence).

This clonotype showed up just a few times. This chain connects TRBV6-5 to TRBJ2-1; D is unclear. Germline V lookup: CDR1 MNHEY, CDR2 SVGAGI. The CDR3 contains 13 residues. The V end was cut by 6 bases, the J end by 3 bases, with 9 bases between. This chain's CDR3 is CASSPEVYNEQFF. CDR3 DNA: TGTGCCAGCAGCCCCGAGGTCTACAATGAGCAGTTCTTC.

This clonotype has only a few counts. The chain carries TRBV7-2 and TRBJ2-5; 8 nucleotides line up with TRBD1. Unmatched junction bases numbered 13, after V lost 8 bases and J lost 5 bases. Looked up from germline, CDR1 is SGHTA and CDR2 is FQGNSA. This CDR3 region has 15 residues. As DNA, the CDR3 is TGTGCCAGCGGTCCTACAGGGGGAGGAGGCGAGACCCAGTACTTC. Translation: CASGPTGGGGETQYF.

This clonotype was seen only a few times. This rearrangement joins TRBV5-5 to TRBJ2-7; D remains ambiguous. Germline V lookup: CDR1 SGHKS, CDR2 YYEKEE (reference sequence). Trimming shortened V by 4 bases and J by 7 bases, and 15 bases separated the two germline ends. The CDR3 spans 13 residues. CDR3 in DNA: TGTGCCAGCAGCCTTCCGACTGTTGAGGAGCAGTACTTC. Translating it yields CASSLPTVEEQYF.

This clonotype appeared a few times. CDR3 amino acids: CASSLGGRGGTDTQYF. CDR3 nucleotide sequence: TGTGCCAGCAGCTTAGGAGGGCGGGGTGGCACAGATACGCAGTATTTT. The J gene is TRBJ2-3, the V gene TRBV7-2; TRBD2 might be the D (6 bases). CDR1 is SGHTA and CDR2 is FQGNSA in the germline V gene. The CDR3 has 16 amino acids. V was cut by 1 base and J by 1 base, with 12 bases left in between.

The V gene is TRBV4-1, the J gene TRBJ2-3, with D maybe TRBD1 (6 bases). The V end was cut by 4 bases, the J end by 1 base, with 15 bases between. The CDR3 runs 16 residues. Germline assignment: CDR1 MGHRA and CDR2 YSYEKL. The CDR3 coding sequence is TGCGCCAGCAGCCCACAACCCGGGACACGCACAGATACGCAGTATTTT. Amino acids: CASSPQPGTRTDTQYF.

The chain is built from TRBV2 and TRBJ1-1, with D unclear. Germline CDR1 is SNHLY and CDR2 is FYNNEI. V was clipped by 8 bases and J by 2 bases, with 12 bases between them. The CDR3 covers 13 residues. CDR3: CASRLGVNTEAFF. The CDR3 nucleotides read TGTGCCAGCCGACTGGGAGTCAACACTGAAGCTTTCTTT.